This note documents a single T cell receptor beta chain sequence. Its antigen is unknown. The sample belongs to a study of Ad26.COV2.S vaccination and SARS-CoV-2 variants. Points from the study as a whole: After vaccination, substantial breadth of spike-specific CD8+ and CD4+ responses was reported.

Sequencing was performed with immunoSEQ multiplex PCR; in TCRdb, only in-frame clones are kept and a portion is missing. Found here are around 450,000 clones, roughly nine tenths of them singletons; the top ten hold about 2.4%. This sample's treatment: over 15 received Ad26.COV2.S at low or high dose, single or two shots; 5 received placebo; per-sample allocation not given. On day 63 after the first injection, vaccine and placebo recipients gave samples. V was pared by 6 bases and J by 4 bases, with 16 bases of the junction left unmatched. The CDR3 runs to 18 residues. Germline CDR1 and CDR2: SGHTA and FQGNSA.

The specimen was peripheral blood, collected in a trial of Ad26.COV2.S vaccine versus placebo. This TCR derives from a person aged 18-65 years who received the Ad26.COV2.S COVID-19 vaccine or a placebo. J is TRBJ2-5 and V is TRBV7-2; 11 nucleotides align to TRBD2. Written as DNA, the CDR3 is TGTGCCAGCAGTATTATAGCGGGAGGGCCCTTATCCCCAGAGACCCAGTACTTC. Translated, it gives CASSIIAGGPLSPETQYF. Supplemented by reference TRBV7-2 and TRBJ2-5, the full variable domain reads GAGVSQSPSNKVTEKGKDVELRCDPISGHTALYWYRQSLGQGLEFLIYFQGNSAPDKSGLPSDRFSAERTGGSVSTLTIQRTQQEDSAVYLCASSIIAGGPLSPETQYFGPGTRLLVL.